These T cell receptor beta chains were read from a single sample in a study of shared clonotypes between healthy human individuals. The table came from immunoSEQ multiplex PCR; TCRdb's copy has only in-frame clones and leaves some out. The sample shows more than 2 million clones, about 94% of them seen only once. Sequencing was performed on naive CD8+ T cells sorted from blood. These receptors all stem from a young man in good health. Each CDR3 is given with its conserved first and last residue. A D gene is named only where the DNA matches it firmly. The size of a clone is reported for some rows only, either as once, few or many, or as a class for expanded clones.

TRBJ2-3	NA	TRBD2	TRBV30	CAWSVLGGDTQYF	TGTGCCTGGAGTGTACTGGGAGGGGATACGCAGTATTTT
TRBJ1-1	NA	NA	TRBV6-5	CASSYGGGYLEAFF	TGTGCCAGCAGTTACGGGGGGGGTTATCTTGAAGCTTTCTTT
TRBJ2-7	once	TRBD1	TRBV29-1	CSAWDRLYGEQYF	TGCAGCGCGTGGGACAGGCTGTACGGGGAGCAGTACTTC
TRBJ2-7	NA	TRBD2	TRBV6-1	CASSELGAGVYEQYF	TGTGCCAGCAGTGAATTAGGAGCGGGAGTCTACGAGCAGTACTTC
TRBJ2-7	once	TRBD2	TRBV4-1	CASSQEGLGPYEQYF	TGCGCCAGCAGCCAAGAAGGACTAGGCCCCTACGAGCAGTACTTC
TRBJ2-7	NA	NA	TRBV5-1	CASSFSGPYEQYF	TGCGCCAGCAGCTTTTCCGGCCCCTACGAGCAGTACTTC
TRBJ2-7	NA	NA	TRBV5-4	CASSFTGVSYEQYF	TGTGCCAGCAGCTTCACCGGGGTCTCCTACGAGCAGTACTTC
TRBJ2-3	NA	NA	TRBV7-8	CASSSSPFTDTQYF	TGTGCCAGCAGCTCCAGCCCCTTCACAGATACGCAGTATTTT
TRBJ2-1	once	NA	TRBV11-2	CASSLDRVEQFF	TGTGCCAGCAGCTTAGATCGGGTCGAGCAGTTCTTC
TRBJ2-7	NA	TRBD2	TRBV5-4	CASSRTSGGGEQYF	TGTGCCAGCAGTCGGACTAGCGGGGGAGGCGAGCAGTACTTC
TRBJ2-2	NA	TRBD2	TRBV19	CASSIWGGSDTGELFF	TGTGCCAGTAGTATTTGGGGCGGGAGCGACACCGGGGAGCTGTTTTTT
TRBJ1-1	NA	NA	TRBV13	CASSLDPNPNTEAFF	TGTGCCAGCAGCTTAGATCCAAATCCGAACACTGAAGCTTTCTTT
TRBJ2-5	NA	TRBD2	TRBV30	CAWSVTGGALETQYF	TGTGCCTGGAGTGTTACGGGGGGGGCCTTGGAGACCCAGTACTTC
TRBJ2-5	NA	TRBD2	TRBV10-2	CASTPGGGEETQYF	TGCGCCAGCACCCCGGGTGGGGGGGAAGAGACCCAGTACTTC
TRBJ2-7	NA	NA	TRBV21-1	CASSGIPGTGTYEQYF	TGTGCCAGCAGCGGGATCCCCGGGACAGGGACCTACGAGCAGTACTTC
TRBJ2-5	once	TRBD1	TRBV27	CASRFVGQGEGETQYF	TGTGCCAGCAGATTCGTCGGACAGGGTGAGGGAGAGACCCAGTACTTC
TRBJ2-3	NA	TRBD2	TRBV2	CASSDGGGGTDTQYF	TGTGCCAGCAGTGATGGCGGGGGGGGCACAGATACGCAGTATTTT
TRBJ2-1	NA	NA	TRBV9	CASSVGSYNEQFF	TGTGCCAGCAGCGTAGGTAGTTACAATGAGCAGTTCTTC
TRBJ2-7	NA	TRBD2	TRBV7-9	CASSSGLAGPIYEQYF	TGTGCCAGCAGTTCAGGACTAGCCGGACCGATCTACGAGCAGTACTTC
TRBJ2-5	NA	NA	TRBV6-5	CASSYSAGNQETQYF	TGTGCCAGCAGTTACTCGGCAGGGAACCAAGAGACCCAGTACTTC
TRBJ2-5	NA	NA	TRBV4-1	CASSRDSSGLETQYF	TGCGCCAGCAGCCGGGACAGTAGCGGGTTGGAGACCCAGTACTTC
TRBJ1-6	NA	TRBD1	TRBV11-2	CASSLEGTGTPSSYNSPLHF	TGTGCCAGCAGCTTAGAAGGGACAGGGACACCGAGCTCCTATAATTCACCCCTCCACTTT
TRBJ1-4	NA	NA	TRBV4-1	CASSPLVATGQTNEKLFF	TGCGCCAGCAGCCCCTTAGTAGCCACGGGTCAAACTAATGAAAAACTGTTTTTT
TRBJ1-1	NA	TRBD1	TRBV19	CASSILAGGTEAFF	TGTGCCAGTAGTATTCTGGCAGGGGGCACTGAAGCTTTCTTT
TRBJ1-2	once	NA	TRBV18	CASSPNRAFNYGYTF	TGTGCCAGCTCACCCAACAGGGCGTTTAACTATGGCTACACCTTC
TRBJ1-5	NA	NA	TRBV19	CASSISPGRQPQHF	TGTGCCAGTAGTATAAGTCCAGGGCGGCAGCCCCAGCATTTT
TRBJ2-1	NA	NA	TRBV11-2	CASCLPSSYNEQFF	TGTGCCAGCTGTCTACCGAGCTCCTACAATGAGCAGTTCTTC
TRBJ2-3	NA	TRBD2	TRBV9	CASSVGVSGGGADTQYF	TGTGCCAGCAGCGTAGGTGTTAGCGGGGGCGGGGCAGATACGCAGTATTTT
TRBJ1-5	NA	TRBD1	TRBV27	CASSPGGGNQPQHF	TGTGCCAGCAGCCCAGGGGGGGGCAATCAGCCCCAGCATTTT
TRBJ2-7	NA	NA	TRBV19	CASSPGTSYEQYF	TGTGCCAGTAGTCCCGGAACCTCCTACGAGCAGTACTTC
TRBJ2-7	NA	NA	TRBV10-3	CAISESALTAGQYF	TGTGCCATCAGTGAGTCGGCCTTAACCGCCGGGCAGTACTTC
TRBJ2-7	NA	NA	TRBV11-2	CASSPLQGLHEQYF	TGTGCCAGCAGCCCCCTGCAGGGATTGCACGAGCAGTACTTC
TRBJ1-2	NA	NA	TRBV30	CAWSGLNYGYTF	TGTGCCTGGTCGGGACTCAACTATGGCTACACCTTC
TRBJ1-2	NA	NA	TRBV12-5	CASGLVGGSPNYGYTF	TGTGCTAGTGGTTTGGTAGGGGGATCTCCTAACTATGGCTACACCTTC
TRBJ2-1	NA	NA	TRBV6-1	CASSEDVSSYNEQFF	TGTGCCAGCAGTGAGGACGTGAGCTCCTACAATGAGCAGTTCTTC